This record covers a single T cell receptor (beta chain). This record comes from a study of T cell changes during pregnancy in multiple sclerosis. TCRdb keeps only in-frame clones here, not all; method: immunoSEQ multiplex PCR. This table has more than 70,000 clones, about 92% appearing once. V was trimmed by 2 bases and J by 3 bases, leaving 25 bases between them. The CDR3 loop spans 19 amino acids. Germline V gene data show CDR1 as LNHNV and CDR2 as YYDKDF (reference sequence). V is TRBV15 and J is TRBJ1-2, with D perhaps matching TRBD1 (6 bases). The material was peripheral blood, obtained in the second trimester of pregnancy. This TCR derives from a female donor with multiple sclerosis, enrolled in a pregnancy study. In DNA, the CDR3 is TGTGCCACCAGCAGACAATCCGGACAGCGTTCCAACCGATACTATGGCTACACCTTC. Its protein is CATSRQSGQRSNRYYGYTF.